Following are 14 T cell receptor beta chains from one sample sequenced in a study of vaccination effects on CD4 cells after COVID-19. The antigens these receptors bind are not known. After expansion with viral peptide pools in the ViraFEST assay, antigen-specific CD4+ T cells were sequenced. Following an approximately 9-day culture, CD4+ T cells were purified. Two doses of BNT162b2 or mRNA-1273 vaccine were administered to participants. The assay was immunoSEQ multiplex PCR, and TCRdb's table has in-frame clones only and misses some. The table records approximately 83,000 clones, under 80% of them present only once. The sequencing here drew on CD4+ T cells from PBMCs cultured with HCoV-OC43 spike peptides, taken after COVID-19 vaccination. Specified subset: HCoV-OC43 spike overlapping peptide pool stimulation. Source of these receptors: a human donor who received a COVID-19 vaccine.

The V gene is TRBV12-3 or TRBV12-4, the J gene TRBJ2-1; D is possibly TRBD2 (6 bases). Trimming pared 3 bases from V and 4 bases from J, leaving 7 bases between. CDR3 size: 13 residues. This CDR3 is CASSFREYNEQFF. In nucleotides, the CDR3 is TGTGCCAGCAGTTTTCGGGAGTACAATGAGCAGTTCTTC.

V is TRBV19 and J is TRBJ1-2; possibly TRBD1 for D (5 bases). V dropped 3 bases and J dropped 4 bases, with 12 bases sitting between them. The CDR3 length is 14 residues. The germline CDR1 and CDR2 sequences are LNHDA and SQIVND (reference sequence). CDR3 sequence: CASSIRQGSYGYTF. CDR3 in DNA: TGTGCCAGTAGTATTCGGCAGGGAAGCTATGGCTACACCTTC.

The rearrangement joins TRBV2 to TRBJ1-2; D is perhaps TRBD1 (5 bases). Per germline, CDR1 SNHLY and CDR2 FYNNEI. Trimming removed 2 bases from V and 8 bases from J, with 12 bases in between. The CDR3 is 13 residues long. The CDR3 nucleotides are TGTGCCAGCAGTGAACGGGGGTTCGGGGGCTACACCTTC. Translated, it gives CASSERGFGGYTF.

The gene calls are TRBV6-2 or TRBV6-3 and TRBJ2-4; possible D gene TRBD2, 5 bases. Germline V lookup: CDR1 MNHEY, CDR2 SVGEGT. The CDR3 has 13 residues. Between the trimmed V and J ends, which lost 4 bases and 8 bases, there was a span of 12 bases. CDR3: CASSFRTRDIQYF. The CDR3 DNA follows: TGTGCCAGCAGTTTCCGGACTCGGGACATTCAGTACTTC.

The chain carries TRBV7-2 and TRBJ1-2; D remains ambiguous. The V end lost 1 base, the J end lost 5 bases, and 14 bases lay between the germline ends. Per germline, CDR1 SGHTA and CDR2 FQGNSA. This CDR3 contains 15 residues. In DNA, the CDR3 is TGTGCCAGCAGCTTAGTAAGCTCCAGTAAATATGGCTACACCTTC. Its translation is CASSLVSSSKYGYTF.

The J gene is TRBJ2-3, the V gene TRBV3-1 (or the pseudogene TRBV3-2); D might be TRBD1 (5 bases). Germline assignment: CDR1 LGHDT and CDR2 YNNKEL (reference sequence). V was shortened by 4 bases and J by 0 bases, with 11 bases between the two germline ends. The CDR3 sequence is 15 residues long. In DNA, the CDR3 is TGTGCCAGCAGCCCGCAGGGTCTGAGCACAGATACGCAGTATTTT. Protein product: CASSPQGLSTDTQYF.

This clone appeared once. The chain is built from TRBV10-1 and TRBJ2-3, with TRBD1 matching 8 bases. Trimming cost V 7 bases and J 1 base; bases outside gene matches: 1. The CDR3 has 13 residues. CDR1 is WNHNN, CDR2 SYGVQD, per germline (reference sequence). CDR3 nucleotides: TGCGCCAGCATGGGACAGGGCACAGATACGCAGTATTTT. Protein: CASMGQGTDTQYF.

This chain joins TRBV5-1 and TRBJ2-2; TRBD2 matches 9 bases. Germline-derived CDR1 and CDR2 are SGHRS and YFSETQ. Trimming cost V 1 base and J 4 bases; bases outside gene matches: 14. This CDR3 is 19 amino acids long. The CDR3 nucleotides are TGCGCCAGCAGCTTGACTCGCGGGGGGGGCACGGTGAGCACCGGGGAGCTGTTTTTT. Residues: CASSLTRGGGTVSTGELFF.

This clone was recorded only once. V is TRBV7-2 and J is TRBJ1-2; no definite D call. The CDR3 loop spans 13 amino acids. Per germline, CDR1 SGHTA and CDR2 FQGNSA. The V end was cut by 3 bases, the J end by 8 bases, with 13 bases between. In nucleotides, the CDR3 is TGTGCCAGCAGCTTGAATACAGCTAGGGGCTACACCTTC. It translates to CASSLNTARGYTF.

This clone was picked up one time. V is TRBV7-2 and J is TRBJ2-5; 10 bases agree with TRBD2. The CDR3 is 17 residues long. The ends lost 0 bases at V and 3 bases at J; junction bases unmatched: 7. The V gene's germline CDR1 is SGHTA and CDR2 FQGNSA. The CDR3 coding sequence is TGTGCCAGCAGCTTAGCGCGGCTCAGCGGGGGGGAAGAGACCCAGTACTTC. Its translation is CASSLARLSGGEETQYF.

The chain employs TRBV27 and TRBJ1-5; TRBD1 is a possible D gene (6 bases). Germline V CDR1 and CDR2: MNHEY, SMNVEV (reference sequence). This CDR3 comprises 13 residues. V dropped 5 bases and J dropped 2 bases, with 7 bases sitting between them. In nucleotides, the CDR3 is TGTGCCAGCAGTCGGACAGGCAATCAGCCCCAGCATTTT. Its protein is CASSRTGNQPQHF.

The chain couples TRBV29-1 to TRBJ2-5; the match to TRBD1 covers 10 bases. Per the germline V gene, CDR1 is SQVTM and CDR2 is ANQGSEA. V lost 7 bases to trimming and J lost 5 bases; unmatched junction nucleotides: 4. The CDR3 loop spans 12 amino acids. In nucleotides, the CDR3 is TGCAGCGGGGGACAGGGGTCGGAGACCCAGTACTTC. It translates to CSGGQGSETQYF.

This chain connects TRBV2 to TRBJ1-2; D may be TRBD1 (5 bases). This CDR3 spans 12 amino acids. The germline V and J ends were trimmed by 2 bases and 6 bases, with 7 bases remaining between them. Germline CDR1 reads SNHLY; CDR2 reads FYNNEI. The CDR3 loop reads CASSELGDGYTF. The CDR3 DNA reads TGTGCCAGCAGTGAATTGGGGGATGGCTACACCTTC.

This clone occurred once. V usage is TRBV6-4 and J usage is TRBJ1-5; 8 bases fit TRBD1. Germline V lookup: CDR1 MRHNA, CDR2 SNTAGT. This CDR3 is built from 13 residues. J gave up 6 bases and V 5 bases, and 3 bases lay outside the gene matches. CDR3 DNA sequence: TGTGCCAGCAGTCGAGACAGGGGTCAGCCCCAGCATTTT. Translated, it gives CASSRDRGQPQHF.